The 19 T cell receptor beta chains below all came from one sample that was sequenced in a study of T cell therapy after organ transplantation. The repertoire was sequenced with immunoSEQ multiplex PCR; TCRdb's copy has only in-frame clones and lacks some. The sample includes around 19,000 clones, about 83% of them seen just once. Antigens for these TCRs are unknown. Time point noted: 20-29 weeks after completion of therapy. This specimen was CD8+ T cells from blood, taken after autologous CMV-specific T cell therapy. The receptors were sampled from a human patient who had received a solid organ transplant and had CMV disease. A subset of T cells may come from the graft donor.

CDR3 nucleotides: TGTGCCAGCAGCCCCGGAGGAGGGGGGTATGAGCAGTACTTC. Amino acid sequence: CASSPGGGGYEQYF. V gene TRBV6-5 combines with J gene TRBJ2-5, with D perhaps matching TRBD1 or TRBD2 (6 bases each). CDR1 and CDR2 (germline): MNHEY, SVGAGI. Trimming left V 6 bases short and J 11 bases short, with 22 bases between. This CDR3 contains 14 residues.

This clone was counted only a few times. The chain employs TRBV6-5 and TRBJ2-5, with D maybe TRBD1 (5 bases). The V gene's germline CDR1 is MNHEY and CDR2 SVGAGI. This CDR3 has 14 amino acids. Deletions cut 6 bases from V and 7 bases from J, with 18 bases between. The CDR3 sequence is CASSNQGAGSTQYF. CDR3 in DNA: TGTGCCAGCAGCAACCAGGGTGCTGGGTCGACCCAGTACTTC.

The chain recombines TRBV7-2 with TRBJ2-7; unclear D gene. Trimming pared 4 bases from V and 3 bases from J, leaving 7 bases between. From germline, CDR1 is SGHTA and CDR2 FQGNSA. This CDR3 region has 12 residues. CDR3 in amino acids: CASSWQDYEQYF. In nucleotides, the CDR3 is TGTGCCAGCAGCTGGCAGGACTACGAGCAGTACTTC.

This chain links TRBV5-4 with TRBJ1-1; D perhaps matches TRBD1 (6 bases). The V end was cut by 0 bases, the J end by 7 bases, with 10 bases between. The CDR3 loop spans 13 amino acids. The V gene's germline CDR1 is SGHNT and CDR2 YYREEE (reference sequence). The CDR3 region is CASSLEGGREAFF. CDR3 in DNA: TGTGCCAGCAGCTTGGAGGGGGGCCGTGAAGCTTTCTTT.

The V and J genes are TRBV5-1 and TRBJ2-5, with 9 bases lining up with TRBD1. After removal of 4 bases from V and 5 bases from J, the junction contained 9 bases not matched to a gene. There are 15 residues in the CDR3. Germline values: CDR1 SGHRS, CDR2 YFSETQ. The CDR3 spells CASSTYRGQEETQYF. The DNA for the CDR3 is TGCGCCAGCAGCACCTACAGGGGGCAGGAGGAGACCCAGTACTTC.

This chain connects TRBV19 to TRBJ2-1, with D uncertain. The CDR3 extends over 11 amino acids. Between the trimmed V and J ends, which lost 9 bases and 7 bases, there was a span of 10 bases. Germline CDR1 and CDR2: LNHDA and SQIVND (reference sequence). This CDR3 is CASGQFNEQFF. CDR3 nucleotide sequence: TGTGCCAGCGGTCAGTTTAATGAGCAGTTCTTC. The complete variable domain, with remaining parts taken from reference TRBV19 and TRBJ2-1, reads DGGITQSPKYLFRKEGQNVTLSCEQNLNHDAMYWYRQDPGQGLRLIYYSQIVNDFQKGDIAEGYSVSREKKESFPLTVTSAQKNPTAFYLCASGQFNEQFFGPGTRLTVL.

The J gene is TRBJ1-1, the V gene TRBV4-1; weak D call: TRBD1 (6 bases). Trimming took 3 bases from V and 9 from J, leaving 11 bases between them. The length of the CDR3 is 12 residues. From germline, CDR1 is MGHRA and CDR2 YSYEKL. In DNA, the CDR3 is TGCGCCAGCAGCCACGGGACAACCCAAGCTTTCTTT. This encodes CASSHGTTQAFF.

The chain links TRBV27 to TRBJ1-6; 9 bases are shared with TRBD1. The CDR3 is 12 amino acids. Germline assignment: CDR1 MNHEY and CDR2 SMNVEV (reference sequence). J was trimmed by 11 bases and V by 6 bases; bases with no gene match: 2. DNA for the CDR3: TGTGCCAGCAGACAGGGGGCTACACCCCTCCACTTT. Encoded protein: CASRQGATPLHF.

The rearrangement joins TRBV7-9 to TRBJ2-7; 7 bases are shared with TRBD1. The CDR3 sequence is 13 residues long. Trimming cost V 5 bases and J 7 bases; bases outside gene matches: 8. In germline, CDR1 is SEHNR, CDR2 FQNEAQ (reference sequence). CDR3 sequence reads: CASSTPDREEQYF. The CDR3 bases are TGTGCCAGCAGCACCCCCGACAGGGAGGAGCAGTACTTC.

The genes are TRBV30 and TRBJ2-7; 10 bases align to TRBD2. The CDR3 is made up of 17 amino acids. CDR1 is GTSNPN and CDR2 is SVGIG in the germline V gene (reference sequence). V dropped 3 bases and J dropped 7; count of bases not matched to a gene: 18. DNA of the CDR3: TGTGCCTGGAGCGCATCTAGCGGGGGCTGGTCTAGTGGTGAGCAGTACTTC. Translated, it gives CAWSASSGGWSSGEQYF. Based on the CDR3 plus reference TRBV30 and TRBJ2-7, the full variable domain is SQTIHQWPATLVQPVGSPLSLECTVEGTSNPNLYWYRQAAGRGLQLLFYSVGIGQISSEVPQNLSASRPQDRQFILSSKKLLLSDSGFYLCAWSASSGGWSSGEQYFGPGTRLTVT.

The rearrangement uses TRBV11-2 and TRBJ1-1; a possible D gene is TRBD1 (6 bases). Per germline, CDR1 SGHAT and CDR2 FQNNGV. V gave up 7 bases and J gave up 0 bases, with 18 bases separating them. This CDR3 has 16 amino acids. The CDR3 nucleotides are TGTGCCAGCAATTCCCCCAGGGGAGGAATGAACACTGAAGCTTTCTTT. Translating gives CASNSPRGGMNTEAFF.

The rearrangement links TRBV11-3 to TRBJ2-3; unclear D gene. Per germline, CDR1 SGHNT and CDR2 YENEEA. This CDR3 is built from 12 residues. V was trimmed by 5 bases and J by 4 bases, leaving 7 bases between them. CDR3 protein: CASSHSPDTQYF. For the CDR3, the DNA is TGTGCCAGCAGCCACAGCCCAGATACGCAGTATTTT.

The chain employs TRBV28 and TRBJ2-1, with a possible D match to TRBD1 (7 bases). The germline CDR1 and CDR2 sequences are MDHEN and SYDVKM. The CDR3 is made up of 15 amino acids. Trimming removed 6 bases at V and 3 bases at J, with 15 bases between. CDR3 nucleotides: TGTGCCAGCAGCCCGGGGGACAGCTACTACAATGAGCAGTTCTTC. Translated: CASSPGDSYYNEQFF.

The rearrangement joins TRBV9 to TRBJ2-1; D not resolved. Looked up from germline, CDR1 is SGDLS and CDR2 is YYNGEE. Deletions cut 0 bases from V and 9 bases from J, with 7 bases between. The CDR3 is made up of 12 amino acids. CDR3 in amino acids: CASSVVASEQFF. The CDR3 nucleotides are TGTGCCAGCAGCGTAGTGGCGAGTGAGCAGTTCTTC.

The chain has TRBV19 and TRBJ2-2; D unclear. Germline-derived CDR1 and CDR2 are LNHDA and SQIVND (reference sequence). The CDR3 extends over 12 amino acids. V lost 8 bases and J lost 2, with 6 bases in between. CDR3 protein: CASLGNTGELFF. CDR3 in DNA: TGTGCCAGTCTTGGTAACACCGGGGAGCTGTTTTTT. Together with reference TRBV19 and TRBJ2-2, the CDR3 gives the full variable domain: DGGITQSPKYLFRKEGQNVTLSCEQNLNHDAMYWYRQDPGQGLRLIYYSQIVNDFQKGDIAEGYSVSREKKESFPLTVTSAQKNPTAFYLCASLGNTGELFFGEGSRLTVL.

V usage is TRBV6-5 and J usage is TRBJ2-7; D is ambiguous. Per germline, CDR1 MNHEY and CDR2 SVGAGI. The CDR3 is 13 residues long. V was trimmed by 0 bases and J by 0 bases, leaving 3 bases between them. DNA for the CDR3: TGTGCCAGCAGTTACTCAATCTCCTACGAGCAGTACTTC. This codes for CASSYSISYEQYF.

This sequence joins TRBV10-2 and TRBJ1-1; D is uncertain. The V gene lost 8 bases and the J gene lost 3 bases, with 13 bases spanning the gap. Germline V gene data show CDR1 as WSHSY and CDR2 as SAAADI. This CDR3 has 13 amino acids. The chain's CDR3 is CASFGNRHTEAFF. CDR3 coding DNA: TGCGCCAGCTTTGGGAACCGACACACTGAAGCTTTCTTT.

This clone showed up just once. CDR3 protein: CASSLTRTAEETQYF. CDR3 coding DNA: TGTGCCAGCAGCCTCACGAGGACAGCAGAAGAGACCCAGTACTTC. This chain joins TRBV4-2 and TRBJ2-5; perhaps TRBD1 as D (6 bases). The V gene lost 4 bases and the J gene lost 3 bases, with 15 bases spanning the gap. Germline-derived CDR1 and CDR2 are LGHNA and YNFKEQ. This CDR3 is 15 amino acids long.

This chain connects TRBV11-3 to TRBJ2-1; no reliable D call. The CDR3 consists of 11 residues. Trimming removed 1 base from V and 7 bases from J, with 2 bases in between. Germline V gives CDR1 SGHNT, CDR2 YENEEA. The DNA for the CDR3 is TGTGCCAGCAGCTTAGGTAATGAGCAGTTCTTC. Translated: CASSLGNEQFF.